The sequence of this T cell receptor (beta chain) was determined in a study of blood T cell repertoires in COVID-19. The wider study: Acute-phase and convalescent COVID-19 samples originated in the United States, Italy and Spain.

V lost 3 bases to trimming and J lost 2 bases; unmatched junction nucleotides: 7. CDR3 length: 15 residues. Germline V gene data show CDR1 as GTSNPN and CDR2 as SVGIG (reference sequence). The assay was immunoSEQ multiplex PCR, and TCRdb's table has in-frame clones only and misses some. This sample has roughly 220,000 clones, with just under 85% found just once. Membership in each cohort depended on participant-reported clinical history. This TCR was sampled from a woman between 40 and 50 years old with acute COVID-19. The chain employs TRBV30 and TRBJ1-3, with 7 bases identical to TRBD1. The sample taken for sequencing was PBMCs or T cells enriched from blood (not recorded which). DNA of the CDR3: TGTGCCTGGAGCACCGGGACAGCAGCTGGAAACACCATATATTTT. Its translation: CAWSTGTAAGNTIYF.